This T cell receptor (beta chain) was recorded in a study of radiotherapy plus CTLA-4 blockade in lung cancer. Findings and limits, study-wide: Once radiotherapy plus ipilimumab had been given, TCR clones derived from tumor expanded in blood.

About this clone itself: Antigen: not known.

Assay used: immunoSEQ multiplex PCR; TCRdb lists only in-frame clones, some missing. The sample includes 100,000 or so clones, around 80% seen only once; the top ten take roughly a quarter. The sample consisted of peripheral blood, taken from a patient treated with radiotherapy plus ipilimumab. This receptor was identified in a human donor with non-small cell lung cancer that progressed on radiotherapy plus ipilimumab.

The CDR3: CASSQEGDRDSLRYGYTF. In nucleotides, the CDR3 is TGTGCCAGCAGCCAAGAGGGGGACAGGGATTCTCTAAGATATGGCTACACCTTC. The V gene is TRBV4-2, the J gene TRBJ1-2, with 9 bases aligning to TRBD1. Losses at the gene ends were 0 bases for V and 5 bases for J; bases not matched to a gene: 13. Germline lookup yields CDR1 LGHNA and CDR2 YNFKEQ. The CDR3 runs 18 residues.